The 27 T cell receptor beta chains given below trace back to one sample, sequenced in a study of memory CD4+ T cells and cytomegalovirus serostatus. The sort gate was single viable CD3+CD4+CD8-CD45RO+ cells for memory CD4+ T cells. Assay used: immunoSEQ multiplex PCR; TCRdb lists only in-frame clones, some missing. Here the sample spans 40,000 to 55,000 clones, about 73% being singletons. Sequenced input: memory CD4+ T cells from blood. These TCRs come from an adult in good health and CMV-seronegative.

This chain connects TRBV6-1 to TRBJ2-7; 9 positions agree with TRBD2. The J segment lost 0 bases and the V segment lost 0 bases, leaving 6 bases of the junction unmatched. The germline V gene has CDR1 MNHNS and CDR2 SASEGT. The CDR3 covers 17 residues. The CDR3 nucleotides read TGTGCCAGCAGTGAAGCGAGACTAGCGGTGAGCTCCTACGAGCAGTACTTC. Its translation: CASSEARLAVSSYEQYF.

This chain links TRBV6-4 with TRBJ1-1; D gene ambiguous. There are 14 residues in the CDR3. V was cut by 5 bases and J by 4 bases, with 14 bases left in between. Germline V CDR1 and CDR2: MRHNA, SNTAGT. The CDR3 nucleotides read TGTGCCAGCAGTCCAACCGGGGTAGGCACTGAAGCTTTCTTT. Translated: CASSPTGVGTEAFF.

This chain uses TRBV5-1 with TRBJ2-3, with 7 bases aligning to TRBD2. This CDR3 spans 14 amino acids. The germline gives CDR1 SGHRS, CDR2 YFSETQ. V lost 5 bases to trimming and J lost 1 base; unmatched junction nucleotides: 4. In DNA form, the CDR3 reads TGCGCCAGCAGGCCTACTAGCGGCACAGATACGCAGTATTTT. It encodes CASRPTSGTDTQYF.

As for this clone: Compared with germline, one end of the junction differs, possibly owing to a read error. The chain links TRBV11-2 to TRBJ2-7, with D perhaps given as TRBD1 or TRBD2 (5 bases each). Germline V gene data show CDR1 as SGHAT and CDR2 as FQNNGV. This CDR3 spans 15 amino acids. CDR3 coding DNA: TGTGCCAGCAGCCTAGAGAGGGGTGGTCCCTACGAGCAGTACTTC. Its protein product is CASSLERGGPYEQYF.

The CDR3 DNA reads TGTGCCAGCAGCGTAGTAGCGGGAGAGGGTGAGCAGTTCTTC. Protein product: CASSVVAGEGEQFF. The chain employs TRBV9 and TRBJ2-1, with 9 bases aligning to TRBD2. CDR1 and CDR2 from the germline V gene are SGDLS and YYNGEE. This CDR3 has 14 residues. Unmatched junction bases numbered 4, after V lost 0 bases and J lost 9 bases.

The chain recombines TRBV5-1 with TRBJ2-2, with D unclear. The length of the CDR3 is 14 residues. Germline assignment: CDR1 SGHRS and CDR2 YFSETQ. With 2 bases removed from V and 4 bases from J, the gap between germline ends came to 9 bases. As DNA, the CDR3 is TGCGCCAGCAGCTTATCAGTGATCACCGGGGAGCTGTTTTTT. Protein sequence: CASSLSVITGELFF.

The chain carries TRBV28 and TRBJ1-5; TRBD1 is a possible D gene (6 bases). The CDR3 is 16 amino acids. V was pared by 7 bases and J by 1 base, with 17 bases between. The V gene's germline CDR1 is MDHEN and CDR2 SYDVKM. The DNA for the CDR3 is TGTGCCAGCACCATGGGGGCCAGATCGAGCAATCAGCCCCAGCATTTT. Protein sequence: CASTMGARSSNQPQHF. Together with reference TRBV28 and TRBJ1-5, the CDR3 gives the full variable domain: DVKVTQSSRYLVKRTGEKVFLECVQDMDHENMFWYRQDPGLGLRLIYFSYDVKMKEKGDIPEGYSVSREKKERFSLILESASTNQTSMYLCASTMGARSSNQPQHFGDGTRLSIL.

The chain uses TRBV6-5 and TRBJ2-1; D not certain. V lost 2 bases and J 5 bases, leaving 16 bases between the germline ends. The length of the CDR3 is 16 residues. Germline assignment: CDR1 MNHEY and CDR2 SVGAGI. The CDR3 region has the DNA TGTGCCAGCAGTTACCCACGGGCCGGCGAACACAATGAGCAGTTCTTC. Its protein product is CASSYPRAGEHNEQFF.

The V call is TRBV18, the J call TRBJ2-1; either TRBD1 or TRBD2 may supply D (6 bases each). This CDR3 is 15 amino acids long. Germline V gene data show CDR1 as KGHSH and CDR2 as LQKENI. The ends were cut back, 3 bases at V and 9 bases at J, with 18 bases in the middle. The CDR3 loop reads CASSPLQPGGPEQFF. The CDR3 bases are TGTGCCAGCTCACCGTTACAGCCCGGGGGCCCTGAGCAGTTCTTC.

This chain uses TRBV5-4 with TRBJ2-1, with D hard to call. Per the germline V gene, CDR1 is SGHNT and CDR2 is YYREEE (reference sequence). V lost 1 base and J 1 base, leaving 3 bases between the germline ends. The CDR3 is 13 residues long. DNA of the CDR3: TGTGCCAGCAGCTTGAAGTCCTACAATGAGCAGTTCTTC. Its translation is CASSLKSYNEQFF.

The chain uses TRBV7-6 and TRBJ1-5; D unclear. Germline CDR1 and CDR2: SGHVS and FNYEAQ. CDR3 size: 13 residues. The ends were cut back, 2 bases at V and 2 bases at J, with 4 bases in the middle. CDR3 amino acids: CASSLHRNQPQHF. CDR3 nucleotides: TGTGCCAGCAGCTTACATCGCAATCAGCCCCAGCATTTT.

CDR3 bases: TGTGCCAGCAGTTCTCGGGACAGGGTTAGAGATACGCAGTATTTT. Translated: CASSSRDRVRDTQYF. This rearrangement joins TRBV2 to TRBJ2-3, with 9 bases aligning to TRBD1. V gave up 5 bases and J gave up 5 bases; unmatched junction bases: 8. The CDR3 runs 15 residues. Germline-derived CDR1 and CDR2 are SNHLY and FYNNEI.

This chain joins TRBV6-6 and TRBJ1-1; D remains unclear. Deletions cut 4 bases from V and 1 base from J, with 10 bases between. This CDR3 comprises 14 residues. In germline, CDR1 is MNHNY, CDR2 SVGAGI (reference sequence). For the CDR3, the DNA is TGTGCCAGCAGTTCCGGGAACCAGAACACTGAAGCTTTCTTT. As protein: CASSSGNQNTEAFF.

The V gene is TRBV7-9, the J gene TRBJ2-5; tentative D call: TRBD2 (6 bases). Between the trimmed V and J ends, which lost 4 bases and 2 bases, there was a span of 14 bases. Germline-derived CDR1 and CDR2 are SEHNR and FQNEAQ (reference sequence). The CDR3 has 15 amino acids. The CDR3: CASSSPGGSQETQYF. As DNA, the CDR3 is TGTGCCAGCAGCTCGCCCGGGGGAAGTCAAGAGACCCAGTACTTC.

This chain joins TRBV7-3 and TRBJ2-2, with D tentatively TRBD2 (6 bases). Trimming left V 2 bases short and J 5 bases short, with 15 bases between. There are 16 residues in the CDR3. CDR1 and CDR2 from the germline V gene are SGHTA and FQGTGA. CDR3 amino acids: CASSLGLGGGTGELFF. The DNA of the CDR3 is TGTGCCAGCAGCTTAGGGCTAGGCGGAGGGACCGGGGAGCTGTTTTTT.

The rearrangement links TRBV7-9 to TRBJ2-1; 8 nucleotides agree with TRBD2. Germline V gene sequence: CDR1 SEHNR, CDR2 FQNEAQ (reference sequence). This CDR3 spans 15 amino acids. V was pared by 5 bases and J by 4 bases, with 7 bases of the junction left unmatched. The CDR3 spells CASSPAGGGYNEQFF. The CDR3 nucleotides are TGTGCCAGCAGCCCCGCGGGAGGCGGATACAATGAGCAGTTCTTC.

The chain carries TRBV28 and TRBJ2-1; possible D gene TRBD1, 5 bases. V lost 3 bases and J lost 5, with 14 bases in between. The CDR3 extends over 15 amino acids. Germline-derived CDR1 and CDR2 are MDHEN and SYDVKM. CDR3 coding DNA: TGTGCCAGCAGTTTTCTGTTACCAGGGCACAATGAGCAGTTCTTC. Translation: CASSFLLPGHNEQFF.

The V gene is TRBV5-8, the J gene TRBJ2-7; D is perhaps TRBD2 (6 bases). V lost 4 bases to trimming and J lost 3 bases, with 17 bases between them. The germline V gene encodes CDR1 SGHTS and CDR2 YDEGEE. CDR3 size: 15 residues. DNA for the CDR3: TGTGCCAGCAGCCCATCGGGAGTATGGGGCTACGAGCAGTACTTC. Amino acids: CASSPSGVWGYEQYF.

This clone came up a few times. Additional DNA sequences in this sample encode the identical CDR3. The CDR3 sequence: CAWSPDSNQPQHF. CDR3 nucleotides: TGTGCCTGGAGCCCGGACAGCAATCAGCCCCAGCATTTT. This sequence joins TRBV30 and TRBJ1-5; D remains ambiguous. The germline V and J ends were trimmed by 3 bases and 1 base, with 7 bases remaining between them. The CDR3 runs to 13 residues. CDR1 and CDR2 (germline): GTSNPN, SVGIG (reference sequence).

This clone showed up just a few times. V usage is TRBV2 and J usage is TRBJ1-1; D not certain. Looked up from germline, CDR1 is SNHLY and CDR2 is FYNNEI. V was shortened by 5 bases and J by 7 bases, with 8 bases between the two germline ends. The CDR3 runs 11 residues. CDR3 sequence reads: CASSSAYEAFF. CDR3 DNA sequence: TGTGCCAGCAGTTCCGCCTATGAAGCTTTCTTT.

The chain carries TRBV7-8 and TRBJ2-7; perhaps TRBD1 as D (5 bases). The CDR3 sequence is 12 residues long. The V end was cut by 5 bases, the J end by 2 bases, with 7 bases between. Germline V gene lookup returns CDR1 SGHVS and CDR2 FQNEAQ. The chain's CDR3 is CASSTGPYEQYF. DNA for the CDR3: TGTGCCAGCAGCACAGGCCCCTACGAGCAGTACTTC.

The chain employs TRBV28 and TRBJ1-5; TRBD1 agrees at 8 bases. The germline gives CDR1 MDHEN, CDR2 SYDVKM. The CDR3 contains 15 residues. After removal of 5 bases from V and 3 bases from J, the junction contained 6 bases not matched to a gene. The CDR3 DNA reads TGTGCCAGCAGTCCCGGGACAGGTTACAATCAGCCCCAGCATTTT. Protein sequence: CASSPGTGYNQPQHF.

In DNA, the CDR3 is TGTGCCAGCAGTGCCGCAGGGGCCAGCTCCTACGAGCAGTACTTC. It translates to CASSAAGASSYEQYF. The J gene is TRBJ2-7, the V gene TRBV6-5, with TRBD1 as a possible D gene (6 bases). CDR1 is MNHEY and CDR2 is SVGAGI in the germline V gene. CDR3 length equals 15 residues. Trimming stripped 5 bases from V and 0 bases from J, with 14 bases between.

Only one count was recorded for this clone. The chain combines TRBV14 with TRBJ2-5, with D unresolved. Per the germline V gene, CDR1 is SGHDN and CDR2 is FVKESK. The V end was cut by 2 bases, the J end by 6 bases, with 7 bases between. The CDR3 extends over 12 amino acids. The CDR3 spells CASSQTLQTQYF. The CDR3 DNA reads TGTGCCAGCAGCCAAACTCTGCAGACCCAGTACTTC.

The chain carries TRBV7-8 and TRBJ2-7, with 8 bases matching TRBD1. CDR3 size: 15 residues. V was clipped by 1 base and J by 1 base; unmatched bases: 3. Germline loops: CDR1 SGHVS, CDR2 FQNEAQ. The CDR3 sequence is CASSLVQGESYEQYF. The CDR3 DNA reads TGTGCCAGCAGCTTAGTACAGGGGGAGTCCTACGAGCAGTACTTC.

The V gene is TRBV5-1, the J gene TRBJ1-1; TRBD1 agrees at 10 bases. Germline lookup yields CDR1 SGHRS and CDR2 YFSETQ. Trimming cost V 2 bases and J 5 bases; bases outside gene matches: 3. There are 14 residues in the CDR3. The chain's CDR3 is CASSLRQGATEAFF. The CDR3 DNA reads TGCGCCAGCAGCTTACGACAGGGGGCAACTGAAGCTTTCTTT.

The J gene is TRBJ2-5, the V gene TRBV12-5; D is undetermined. V was pared by 5 bases and J by 5 bases, with 15 bases between. The CDR3 is made up of 14 amino acids. Germline assignment: CDR1 LGHNT and CDR2 FRNRAP. CDR3: CASGTLTPAETQYF. CDR3 coding DNA: TGTGCTAGTGGTACCCTGACCCCTGCGGAGACCCAGTACTTC.